The 5 T cell receptor beta chains below come from one sample, sequenced in a study of shared clonotypes between healthy human individuals. Some clones are missing from TCRdb's copy, which holds only in-frame ones; the method was immunoSEQ multiplex PCR. The sample holds 2 million to 2.5 million clones; 85% to 95% are singletons and the top ten take around 0.38%. Sequencing input: naive CD4+ T cells from PBMCs. Subset given: CD45RA+ positively selected. The receptors come from a man aged 18 to 30 in good health. Some clones in this sample may be carry-over from other donors' samples.

In this sample, this clone turned up once. The rearrangement joins TRBV11-2 to TRBJ1-6; tentatively, D is TRBD1 (6 bases). The V gene lost 1 base and the J gene lost 10 bases, with 11 bases spanning the gap. The CDR3 runs to 14 residues. Germline lookup yields CDR1 SGHAT and CDR2 FQNNGV. CDR3 nucleotides: TGTGCCAGCAGCTTAGCACAGGGAGAATCACCCCTCCACTTT. Protein product: CASSLAQGESPLHF.

This clone was observed a single time. The V and J genes are TRBV4-1 and TRBJ2-3; 8 bases are shared with TRBD2. The germline gives CDR1 MGHRA, CDR2 YSYEKL. The CDR3 extends over 15 amino acids. The trim removed 6 bases at V and 6 bases at J, leaving 11 bases unmatched. The DNA for the CDR3 is TGCGCCAGCAGTCCCAGCGGGAGTGGGGAGGATACGCAGTATTTT. Protein: CASSPSGSGEDTQYF.

The V call is TRBV11-2, the J call TRBJ2-2; D gene unclear. V dropped 3 bases and J dropped 1 base, with 15 bases sitting between them. Germline V gives CDR1 SGHAT, CDR2 FQNNGV. The CDR3 totals 17 residues. CDR3 bases: TGTGCCAGCAGCTTGTCAATCCGGGCGGTGAACACCGGGGAGCTGTTTTTT. This codes for CASSLSIRAVNTGELFF.

The rearrangement joins TRBV28 to TRBJ2-7, with D hard to call. The CDR3 has 14 amino acids. V shed 5 bases and J shed 6 bases, with 17 bases lying between them. The germline gives CDR1 MDHEN, CDR2 SYDVKM. Written as DNA, the CDR3 is TGTGCCAGCAGTGCAACCCCCTCCTTCTCCGAGCAGTACTTC. It encodes CASSATPSFSEQYF.

The chain is built from TRBV28 and TRBJ1-2, with D tentatively TRBD1 (5 bases). This CDR3 has 14 amino acids. Germline V lookup: CDR1 MDHEN, CDR2 SYDVKM. Deletions cut 6 bases from V and 2 bases from J, with 13 bases between. Written as DNA, the CDR3 is TGTGCCAGCAGCGGACCGACAGAGAACTATGGCTACACCTTC. Amino acid sequence: CASSGPTENYGYTF.